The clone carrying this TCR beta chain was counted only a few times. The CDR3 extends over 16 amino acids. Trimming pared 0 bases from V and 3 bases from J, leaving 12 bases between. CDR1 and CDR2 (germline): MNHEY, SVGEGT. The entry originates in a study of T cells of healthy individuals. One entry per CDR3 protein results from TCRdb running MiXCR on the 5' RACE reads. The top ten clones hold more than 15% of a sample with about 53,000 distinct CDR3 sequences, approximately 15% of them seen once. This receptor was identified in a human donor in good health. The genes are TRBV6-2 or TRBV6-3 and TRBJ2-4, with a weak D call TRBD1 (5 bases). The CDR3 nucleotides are TGTGCCAGCAGTTACTCGATAGGGGTTGACAAAAACATTCAGTACTTC. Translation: CASSYSIGVDKNIQYF.